The sequence of this T cell receptor (beta chain) was determined in a study of TIL therapy for anti-PD-1-resistant metastatic lung cancer. Whole-study findings and limits: Many TIL product clones were absent from baseline tumor, suggesting clonal contraction.

The time point is: pre-treatment sample, taken before nivolumab and TIL therapy. Tumor tissue came from excised metastases, mostly pleural nodules or supraclavicular lymph nodes. Patients then received nivolumab; progressors got lymphodepletion, TIL and IL-2. With respect to this clone: What it recognizes is unknown.

Trimming pared 7 bases from V and 4 bases from J, leaving 16 bases between. This CDR3 region has 14 residues. Germline V lookup: CDR1 MNHEY, CDR2 SMNVEV (reference sequence). Sequencing used immunoSEQ v3. Generated by immunoSEQ multiplex PCR, the TCRdb table keeps only in-frame clones and is missing some. This table holds some 90,000 clones, about 71% found once. Sequencing used tumor tissue, obtained at baseline. The genes are TRBV27 and TRBJ2-5; D is perhaps TRBD1 or TRBD2 (6 bases each). This sequence was found in a person between 25 and 79 years old with non-small cell lung cancer. The CDR3 nucleotides read TGTGCCAGCAAGTCCCGGGGGCAATCAGAGACCCAGTACTTC. This gives the protein CASKSRGQSETQYF.